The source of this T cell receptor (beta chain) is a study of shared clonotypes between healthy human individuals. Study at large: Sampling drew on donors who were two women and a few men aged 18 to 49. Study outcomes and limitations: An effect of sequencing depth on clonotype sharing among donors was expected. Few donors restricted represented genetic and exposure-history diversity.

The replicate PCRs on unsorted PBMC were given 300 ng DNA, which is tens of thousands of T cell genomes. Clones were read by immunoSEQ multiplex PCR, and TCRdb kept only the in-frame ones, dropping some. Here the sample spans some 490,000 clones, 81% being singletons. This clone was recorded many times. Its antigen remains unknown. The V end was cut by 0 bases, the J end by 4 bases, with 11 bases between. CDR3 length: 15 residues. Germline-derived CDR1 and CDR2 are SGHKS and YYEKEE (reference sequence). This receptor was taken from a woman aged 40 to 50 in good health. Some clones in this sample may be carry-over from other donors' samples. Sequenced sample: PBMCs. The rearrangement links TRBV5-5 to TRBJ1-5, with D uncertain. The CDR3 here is CASSLVVSENQPQHF. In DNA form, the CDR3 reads TGTGCCAGCAGCTTGGTTGTCAGCGAGAATCAGCCCCAGCATTTT. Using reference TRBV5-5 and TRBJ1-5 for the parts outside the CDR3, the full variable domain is DAGVTQSPTHLIKTRGQQVTLRCSPISGHKSVSWYQQVLGQGPQFIFQYYEKEERGRGNFPDRFSARQFPNYSSELNVNALLLGDSALYLCASSLVVSENQPQHFGDGTRLSIL.